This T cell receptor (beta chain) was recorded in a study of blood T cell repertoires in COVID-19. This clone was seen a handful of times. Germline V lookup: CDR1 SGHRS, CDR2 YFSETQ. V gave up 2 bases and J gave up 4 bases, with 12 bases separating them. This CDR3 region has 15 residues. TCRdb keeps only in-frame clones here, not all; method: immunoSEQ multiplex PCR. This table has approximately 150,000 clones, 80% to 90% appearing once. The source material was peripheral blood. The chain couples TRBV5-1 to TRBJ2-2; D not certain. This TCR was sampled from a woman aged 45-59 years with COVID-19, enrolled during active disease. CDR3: CASSFTTLGTGELFF. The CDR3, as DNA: TGCGCCAGCAGCTTTACTACCCTAGGCACCGGGGAGCTGTTTTTT.